This is a list of T cell receptor beta chains from one sample in a study of blood T cell repertoires in COVID-19. TCRdb keeps only in-frame clones here, not all; method: immunoSEQ multiplex PCR. The data hold about 97,000 clones, with roughly nine tenths observed a single time. The sample was peripheral blood. These receptors were collected from a man aged 50-59 years with acute or convalescent COVID-19. CDR3s include the opening cysteine and the closing phenylalanine or tryptophan. The order of the fields is CDR3 DNA, CDR3 protein, J gene, V gene, D gene, clone size. The D gene is left open where the match is weak. A clone size is listed for some rows: how often the clone was seen (once, few, many), or a class if it is expanded.

DNA: TGTGCCAGCAGCCAGTATTCCGGGACAGGGGGAACAGATACGCAGTATTTT
CDR3: CASSQYSGTGGTDTQYF
J: TRBJ2-3
V: TRBV25-1
D: TRBD1
size: -

DNA: TGCGCCAGCAGTTCCGGGACAGGGACCTACAATGAGCAGTTCTTC
CDR3: CASSSGTGTYNEQFF
J: TRBJ2-1
V: TRBV5-1
D: TRBD1
size: -

DNA: TGTGCCAGCAAGAGATTAGCGGGGGTTACCACCGGGGAGCTGTTTTTT
CDR3: CASKRLAGVTTGELFF
J: TRBJ2-2
V: TRBV19
D: TRBD2
size: once

DNA: TGTGCCAGCAGTTACGAGCGGGGTTATTCACCCCTCCACTTT
CDR3: CASSYERGYSPLHF
J: TRBJ1-6
V: TRBV6-5
D: -
size: -

DNA: TGTGCCAGCAGCCGGTCCTACGAGCAGTACTTC
CDR3: CASSRSYEQYF
J: TRBJ2-7
V: TRBV11-2
D: -
size: -

DNA: TGTGCCAGCAGTGCCCAGGGGGCGCGAGGCACCGGGGAGCTGTTTTTT
CDR3: CASSAQGARGTGELFF
J: TRBJ2-2
V: TRBV6-1
D: TRBD1
size: once

DNA: TGTGCCAGCTCCCTCCAGGGGGGAGAAATGAACACTGAAGCTTTCTTT
CDR3: CASSLQGGEMNTEAFF
J: TRBJ1-1
V: TRBV18
D: TRBD1
size: once

DNA: TGTGCCAGCAGCTTTTCACAGGACCCTAATGACGGCTACACCTTC
CDR3: CASSFSQDPNDGYTF
J: TRBJ1-2
V: TRBV7-2
D: -
size: -

DNA: TGTGCCAGCTCACAACTAGGACAGGGCGGCAATCAGCCCCAGCATTTT
CDR3: CASSQLGQGGNQPQHF
J: TRBJ1-5
V: TRBV18
D: TRBD1
size: -

DNA: TGTGCCAGCAGACCCGGACAGGGATTCGGACCTGGCTATGGCTACACCTTC
CDR3: CASRPGQGFGPGYGYTF
J: TRBJ1-2
V: TRBV5-6
D: TRBD1
size: -

DNA: TGTGCCAGCAGCTCTACAGGGGGATTAAATCAGCCCCAGCATTTT
CDR3: CASSSTGGLNQPQHF
J: TRBJ1-5
V: TRBV7-3
D: TRBD1
size: -

DNA: TGTGCCAGCAGTTCGGTTAATTCGGGCAATCAGCCCCAGCATTTT
CDR3: CASSSVNSGNQPQHF
J: TRBJ1-5
V: TRBV28
D: -
size: once

DNA: TGCGCCAGCAGCTCCGACCGGAGTGGCTACACCTTC
CDR3: CASSSDRSGYTF
J: TRBJ1-2
V: TRBV5-1
D: -
size: -

DNA: TGTGCCAGTGCCTCTAGCGGGGGGAGGGAGACCCAGTACTTC
CDR3: CASASSGGRETQYF
J: TRBJ2-5
V: TRBV19
D: TRBD2
size: -

DNA: TGTGCCAGCAGTGAGGGCAGGCAGCTCATTCCCTCTGGGGCCAACGTCCTGACTTTC
CDR3: CASSEGRQLIPSGANVLTF
J: TRBJ2-6
V: TRBV6-1
D: -
size: -

DNA: TGTGCCACCAGTGGGGCCGGCGGCCAGGGAGAGCAGTTCTTC
CDR3: CATSGAGGQGEQFF
J: TRBJ2-1
V: TRBV24-1
D: -
size: -

DNA: TGCGCCAGCAGCTTGGCCGGGACAGGGCCTGAAAAACTGTTTTTT
CDR3: CASSLAGTGPEKLFF
J: TRBJ1-4
V: TRBV5-1
D: TRBD1
size: -

DNA: TGTGCCAGCAGCCGGTACGGGTACGAGCAGTACTTC
CDR3: CASSRYGYEQYF
J: TRBJ2-7
V: TRBV3-1/TRBV3-2
D: -
size: once

DNA: TGTGCCAGCAGCTTCGACAGGTCTAGGGGTGAGCAGTTCTTC
CDR3: CASSFDRSRGEQFF
J: TRBJ2-1
V: TRBV5-4
D: -
size: -

DNA: TGTGCCAGCAGCCTCCTCCGGGGGACTGAAGCTTTCTTT
CDR3: CASSLLRGTEAFF
J: TRBJ1-1
V: TRBV3-1/TRBV3-2
D: -
size: -

DNA: TGTGCCAGCAGTACACCAAGACCGGGACAGGGGGCGTTTCAGCCCCAGCATTTT
CDR3: CASSTPRPGQGAFQPQHF
J: TRBJ1-5
V: TRBV2
D: TRBD1
size: -

DNA: TGTGCCAGCAGCTCCAGGGGGCCGAGTGAAAAACTGTTTTTT
CDR3: CASSSRGPSEKLFF
J: TRBJ1-4
V: TRBV3-1/TRBV3-2
D: TRBD1
size: -

DNA: TGTGCCAGCAGCCCCGTGGAGGAGACCCAGTACTTC
CDR3: CASSPVEETQYF
J: TRBJ2-5
V: TRBV6-2/TRBV6-3
D: -
size: -

DNA: TGCGCCAGCAGCTCCGGGACAGGGAGCTCTGGGGCCAACGTCCTGACTTTC
CDR3: CASSSGTGSSGANVLTF
J: TRBJ2-6
V: TRBV5-1
D: TRBD1
size: -

DNA: TGTGCCAGCAGCGGGGGATCTCAGCCCCAGCATTTT
CDR3: CASSGGSQPQHF
J: TRBJ1-5
V: TRBV28
D: -
size: -

DNA: TGCAGCGTGGGGGTTGGGGGGGGCACTGAAGCTTTCTTT
CDR3: CSVGVGGGTEAFF
J: TRBJ1-1
V: TRBV29-1
D: -
size: -

DNA: TGTGCCAGTAGTATGAGGGAAACCCAGTACTTC
CDR3: CASSMRETQYF
J: TRBJ2-5
V: TRBV19
D: -
size: -

DNA: TGCAGTGCTTTGTCAGGGATAGGCTACACCTTC
CDR3: CSALSGIGYTF
J: TRBJ1-2
V: TRBV20-1
D: -
size: few

DNA: TGCGCCAGCAGCCATCTCCGGGGCACGCCCGGAGGGTTCGACGAGCAGTACTTC
CDR3: CASSHLRGTPGGFDEQYF
J: TRBJ2-7
V: TRBV5-1
D: -
size: -

DNA: TGTGCCAGCAGTGACGGTTTTAACTATGGCTACACCTTC
CDR3: CASSDGFNYGYTF
J: TRBJ1-2
V: TRBV2
D: -
size: -

DNA: TGCGCCAGCAGCTTGGACGGAGCTAACTATGGCTACACCTTC
CDR3: CASSLDGANYGYTF
J: TRBJ1-2
V: TRBV5-1
D: -
size: -

DNA: TGCGCCAGCAGTCAATGGAGACTAGCGGGGGCCTTCCTCACGCAGTATTTT
CDR3: CASSQWRLAGAFLTQYF
J: TRBJ2-3
V: TRBV23-1
D: TRBD2
size: -

DNA: TGTGCCAGTACCCTGGACAGGGGGAACACTGAAGCTTTCTTT
CDR3: CASTLDRGNTEAFF
J: TRBJ1-1
V: TRBV19
D: TRBD1
size: -

DNA: TGTGCCAGTAGTCCCCGGGACAGGGTTGCTCAGCCCCAGCATTTT
CDR3: CASSPRDRVAQPQHF
J: TRBJ1-5
V: TRBV19
D: TRBD1
size: -

DNA: TGCGCCAGCAGCTTAGGCCCAGGGCCGGACTATGGCTACACCTTC
CDR3: CASSLGPGPDYGYTF
J: TRBJ1-2
V: TRBV5-1
D: -
size: -

DNA: TGTGCCAGCTCCCCGCTAAGCACAGATACGCAGTATTTT
CDR3: CASSPLSTDTQYF
J: TRBJ2-3
V: TRBV18
D: -
size: -

DNA: TGTGCCAGCAGCTTATATAGGGGACAGGGAGGCGATCAGCCCCAGCATTTT
CDR3: CASSLYRGQGGDQPQHF
J: TRBJ1-5
V: TRBV5-6
D: TRBD1
size: -